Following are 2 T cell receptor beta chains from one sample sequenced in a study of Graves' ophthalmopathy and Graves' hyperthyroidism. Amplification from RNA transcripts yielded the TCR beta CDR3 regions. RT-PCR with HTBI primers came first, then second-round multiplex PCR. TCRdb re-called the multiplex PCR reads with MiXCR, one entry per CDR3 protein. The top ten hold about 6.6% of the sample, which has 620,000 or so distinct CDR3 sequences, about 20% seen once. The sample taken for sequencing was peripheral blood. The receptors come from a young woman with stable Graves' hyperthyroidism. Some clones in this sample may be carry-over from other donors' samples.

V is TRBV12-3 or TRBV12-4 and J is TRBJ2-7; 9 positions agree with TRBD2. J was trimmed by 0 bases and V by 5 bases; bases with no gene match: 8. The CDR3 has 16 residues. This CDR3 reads CASSTSWTSASYEQYF. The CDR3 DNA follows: TGTGCCAGCAGTACATCCTGGACTAGCGCCTCCTACGAGCAGTACTTC.

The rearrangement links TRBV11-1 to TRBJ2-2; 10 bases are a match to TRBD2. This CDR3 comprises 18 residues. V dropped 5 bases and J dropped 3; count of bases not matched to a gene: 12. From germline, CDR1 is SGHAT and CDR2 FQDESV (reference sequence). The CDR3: CASSRIQLAGEHTGELFF. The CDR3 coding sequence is TGTGCCAGCAGCCGCATCCAGCTAGCGGGAGAGCACACCGGGGAGCTGTTTTTT.